The rows below give T cell receptor beta chains drawn from one sample of a study of blood T cell repertoires in COVID-19. Assay used: immunoSEQ multiplex PCR; TCRdb lists only in-frame clones, some missing. The sample comprises about 190,000 clones, 84% of which are singletons, and 4.5% to 6% rests with the top ten. The sequenced material came from peripheral blood. The receptors were gathered from a woman in her 70s with active or convalescent COVID-19. Both conserved end residues are trimmed from each CDR3.

j_gene: TRBJ1-2; v_gene: TRBV18; CDR3aa: ASSPEGSGQWRYT
j_gene: TRBJ1-1; v_gene: TRBV7-2; CDR3aa: ASSINRGPATEAF
j_gene: TRBJ2-1; v_gene: TRBV7-3; CDR3aa: ASSILGLDSNEQF
j_gene: TRBJ1-2; v_gene: TRBV28; CDR3aa: ASSLSNGWGYT
j_gene: TRBJ2-5; v_gene: TRBV11-1; CDR3aa: ASSRGGDQETQY
j_gene: TRBJ1-2; v_gene: TRBV27; CDR3aa: ASSLSGQGFRDGYT
j_gene: TRBJ2-1; v_gene: TRBV15; CDR3aa: ATSRAGRGSYNEQF
j_gene: TRBJ2-7; v_gene: TRBV19; CDR3aa: ASSDRSASGRAVHEQY
j_gene: TRBJ1-4; v_gene: TRBV11-2; CDR3aa: ASSPLRWGRNEKLF
j_gene: TRBJ2-2; v_gene: TRBV6-5; CDR3aa: ASKRAANTGELF
j_gene: TRBJ2-5; v_gene: TRBV9; CDR3aa: ASSVGLLQETQY
j_gene: TRBJ2-3; v_gene: TRBV7-2; CDR3aa: ASSPDFTRTDTQY
j_gene: TRBJ2-5; v_gene: TRBV1; CDR3aa: TSSTSGSGETQY
j_gene: TRBJ2-1; v_gene: TRBV5-4; CDR3aa: ASSLGERESGNEQF
j_gene: TRBJ2-7; v_gene: TRBV7-9; CDR3aa: ASSLGDRGPYEQY
j_gene: TRBJ2-2; v_gene: TRBV7-9; CDR3aa: ASSSPDGGGTGELF
j_gene: TRBJ2-3; v_gene: TRBV25-1; CDR3aa: ASSASGRGTDTQY
j_gene: TRBJ2-1; v_gene: TRBV5-1; CDR3aa: ASTERGSLNQNEQF
j_gene: TRBJ1-1; v_gene: TRBV30; CDR3aa: AWEGQGKRSEAF
j_gene: TRBJ1-1; v_gene: TRBV5-8; CDR3aa: ASSAGQNTEAF
j_gene: TRBJ1-1; v_gene: TRBV6-5; CDR3aa: ASRSRGTGYTEAF
j_gene: TRBJ2-1; v_gene: TRBV27; CDR3aa: ASSSQGGTYNEQF
j_gene: TRBJ2-1; v_gene: TRBV5-1; CDR3aa: ASSFLSGTGIYNEQF
j_gene: TRBJ1-5; v_gene: TRBV13; CDR3aa: ASHRRNSNQPQH